This TCR beta chain was captured in a study of breast tumors, draining lymph nodes, adjacent tissues. Germline V gene lookup returns CDR1 KGHDR and CDR2 SFDVKD. V lost 3 bases to trimming and J lost 5 bases; unmatched junction nucleotides: 10. The CDR3 consists of 16 residues. Points on this clonotype: Its specificity is not known.

TCRdb recomputed calls from the multiplex PCR reads with MiXCR, one row per CDR3 protein. The sample includes about 21,000 distinct CDR3 sequences, 45% to 65% of them seen just once. Study-wide results and limits: Tumor TCR diversity was below lymph nodes but above nontumor tissue. Findings are consistent with lymph node origin and intratumoral expansion of most tumor T cells.

The sequenced material came from breast tumor tissue. The V gene is TRBV24-1, the J gene TRBJ2-5; 8 nucleotides agree with TRBD1. This TCR was sampled from a female donor with breast cancer. Some clones in this sample may be carry-over from other donors' samples. CDR3 residues: CATSDPFPGGRETQYF. As DNA, the CDR3 is TGTGCCACCAGTGATCCGTTTCCAGGGGGCAGGGAGACCCAGTACTTC.